This TCR beta chain was obtained from a study of cytomegalovirus exposure and HLA in healthy donors. A multiplex PCR was run with 60 Vbeta primers and 13 Jbeta primers. Assay used: immunoSEQ multiplex PCR; TCRdb lists only in-frame clones, some missing. This sample carries about 86,000 clones, just over 70% of them seen once, and the ten largest clones take approximately 8.2%. The V and J ends lost 8 bases and 3 bases, in that order; junction bases with no gene match: 5. CDR3 size: 14 residues. Germline CDR1 reads LNHDA; CDR2 reads SQIVND (reference sequence). Overall study findings and caveats: There were reportedly fewer N-insertions in an Asian-associated ancestry cluster than the roughly 700-donor mean, in a later analysis.

This clone came up a few times. The antigen remains unidentified. The chain has TRBV19 and TRBJ1-5, with TRBD1 matching over 9 bases. Sequenced: PBMCs. This receptor was identified in a man between 60 and 70 years old in good health and CMV-seronegative. CDR3 nucleotides: TGTGCCAGTCGGAGGACAGGGGACAATCAGCCCCAGCATTTT. Translating gives CASRRTGDNQPQHF. Supplemented by reference TRBV19 and TRBJ1-5, the full variable domain reads DGGITQSPKYLFRKEGQNVTLSCEQNLNHDAMYWYRQDPGQGLRLIYYSQIVNDFQKGDIAEGYSVSREKKESFPLTVTSAQKNPTAFYLCASRRTGDNQPQHFGDGTRLSIL.